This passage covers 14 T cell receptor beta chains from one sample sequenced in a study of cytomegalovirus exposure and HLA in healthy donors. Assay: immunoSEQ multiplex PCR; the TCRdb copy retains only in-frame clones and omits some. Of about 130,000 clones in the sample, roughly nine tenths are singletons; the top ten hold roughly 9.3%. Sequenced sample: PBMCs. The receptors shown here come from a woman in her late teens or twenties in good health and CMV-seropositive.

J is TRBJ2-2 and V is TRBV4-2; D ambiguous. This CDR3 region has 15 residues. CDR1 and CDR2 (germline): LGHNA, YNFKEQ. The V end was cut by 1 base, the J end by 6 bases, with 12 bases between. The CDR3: CASSQVDAGSGELFF. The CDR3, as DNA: TGTGCCAGCAGCCAAGTTGATGCAGGTTCCGGGGAGCTGTTTTTT.

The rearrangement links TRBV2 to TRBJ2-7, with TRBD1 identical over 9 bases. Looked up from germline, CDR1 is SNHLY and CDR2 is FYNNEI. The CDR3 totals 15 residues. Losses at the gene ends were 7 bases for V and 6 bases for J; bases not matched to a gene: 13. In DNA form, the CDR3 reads TGTGCCAGCATTCGACAGGACAGGGGCGCTGCCGAGCAGTACTTC. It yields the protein CASIRQDRGAAEQYF. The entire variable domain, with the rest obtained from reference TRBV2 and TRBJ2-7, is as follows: EPEVTQTPSHQVTQMGQEVILRCVPISNHLYFYWYRQILGQKVEFLVSFYNNEISEKSEIFDDQFSVERPDGSNFTLKIRSTKLEDSAMYFCASIRQDRGAAEQYFGPGTRLTVT.

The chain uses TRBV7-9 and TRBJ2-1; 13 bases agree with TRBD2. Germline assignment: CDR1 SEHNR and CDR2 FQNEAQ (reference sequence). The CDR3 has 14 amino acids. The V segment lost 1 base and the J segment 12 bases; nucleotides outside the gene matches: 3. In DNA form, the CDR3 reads TGTGCCAGCAGCTTAGAGGGACTAGCGGGGTTGCAGTTCTTC. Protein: CASSLEGLAGLQFF.

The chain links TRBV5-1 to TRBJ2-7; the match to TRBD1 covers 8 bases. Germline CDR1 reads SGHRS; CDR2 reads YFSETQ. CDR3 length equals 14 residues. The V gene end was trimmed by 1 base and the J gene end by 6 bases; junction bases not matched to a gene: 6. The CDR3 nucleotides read TGCGCCAGCAGCTTGCCACAGGGGGTGGGCGAGCAGTACTTC. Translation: CASSLPQGVGEQYF.

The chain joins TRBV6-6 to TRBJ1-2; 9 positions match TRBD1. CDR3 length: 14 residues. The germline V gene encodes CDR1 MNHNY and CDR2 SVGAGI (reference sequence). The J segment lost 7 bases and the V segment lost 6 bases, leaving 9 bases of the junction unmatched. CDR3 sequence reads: CASRDPGQGGGYTF. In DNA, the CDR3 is TGTGCCAGCAGAGACCCGGGACAGGGAGGTGGCTACACCTTC.

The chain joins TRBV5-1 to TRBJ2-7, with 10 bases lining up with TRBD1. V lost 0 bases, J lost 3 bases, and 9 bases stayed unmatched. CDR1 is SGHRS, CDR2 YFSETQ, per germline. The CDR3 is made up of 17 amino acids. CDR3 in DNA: TGCGCCAGCAGCTTGGTCCGGGACAGGGGCGGATTCTACGAGCAGTACTTC. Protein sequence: CASSLVRDRGGFYEQYF.

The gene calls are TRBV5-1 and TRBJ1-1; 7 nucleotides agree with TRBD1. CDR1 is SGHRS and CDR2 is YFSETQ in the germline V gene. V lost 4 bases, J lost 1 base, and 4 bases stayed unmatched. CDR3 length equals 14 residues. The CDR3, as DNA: TGCGCCAGCAGCCTCCGGGACAGGAACACTGAAGCTTTCTTT. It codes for CASSLRDRNTEAFF. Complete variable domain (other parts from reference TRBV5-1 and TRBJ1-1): KAGVTQTPRYLIKTRGQQVTLSCSPISGHRSVSWYQQTPGQGLQFLFEYFSETQRNKGNFPGRFSGRQFSNSRSEMNVSTLELGDSALYLCASSLRDRNTEAFFGQGTRLTVV.

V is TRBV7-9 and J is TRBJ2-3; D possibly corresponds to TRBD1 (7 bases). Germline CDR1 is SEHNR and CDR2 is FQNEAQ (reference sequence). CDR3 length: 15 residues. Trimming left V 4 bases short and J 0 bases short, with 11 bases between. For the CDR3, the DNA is TGTGCCAGCAGCTCGACAGGGACTAGCACAGATACGCAGTATTTT. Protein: CASSSTGTSTDTQYF.

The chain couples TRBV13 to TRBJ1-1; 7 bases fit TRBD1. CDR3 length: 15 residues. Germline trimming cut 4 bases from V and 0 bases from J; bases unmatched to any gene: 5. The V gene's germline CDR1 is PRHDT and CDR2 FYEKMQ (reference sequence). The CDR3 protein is CASSSGDRVNTEAFF. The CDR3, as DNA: TGTGCCAGCAGCTCGGGGGACAGAGTGAACACTGAAGCTTTCTTT.

The CDR3 reads CASSQGGRGLRFHYGYTF. The CDR3 DNA reads as TGTGCCAGCAGCCAGGGGGGCAGGGGGCTTCGATTTCACTATGGCTACACCTTC. This rearrangement joins TRBV27 to TRBJ1-2; 8 bases line up with TRBD1. This CDR3 has 18 residues. The V segment lost 6 bases and the J segment 3 bases; nucleotides outside the gene matches: 18. Per the germline V gene, CDR1 is MNHEY and CDR2 is SMNVEV (reference sequence).

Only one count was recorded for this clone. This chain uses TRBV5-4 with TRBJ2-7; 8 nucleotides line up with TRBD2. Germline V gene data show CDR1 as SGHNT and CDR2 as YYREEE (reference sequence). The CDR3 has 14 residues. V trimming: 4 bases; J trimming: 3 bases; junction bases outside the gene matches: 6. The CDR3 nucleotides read TGTGCCAGCAGCGGGCGGGGGGCCCTCTACGAGCAGTACTTC. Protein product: CASSGRGALYEQYF.

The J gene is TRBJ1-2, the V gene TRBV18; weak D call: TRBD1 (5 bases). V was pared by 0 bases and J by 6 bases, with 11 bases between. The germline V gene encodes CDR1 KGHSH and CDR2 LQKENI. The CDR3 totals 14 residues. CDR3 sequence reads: CASSPPLQEHGYTF. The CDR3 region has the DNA TGTGCCAGCTCACCACCCCTACAGGAACATGGCTACACCTTC.

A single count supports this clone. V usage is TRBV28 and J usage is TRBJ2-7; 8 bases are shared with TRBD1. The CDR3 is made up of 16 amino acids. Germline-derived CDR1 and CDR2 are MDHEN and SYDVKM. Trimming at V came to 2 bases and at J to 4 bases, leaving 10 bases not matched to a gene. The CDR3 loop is CASSLPLRTGMYEQYF. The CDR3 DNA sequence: TGTGCCAGCAGTTTACCCCTCCGGACAGGGATGTACGAGCAGTACTTC.

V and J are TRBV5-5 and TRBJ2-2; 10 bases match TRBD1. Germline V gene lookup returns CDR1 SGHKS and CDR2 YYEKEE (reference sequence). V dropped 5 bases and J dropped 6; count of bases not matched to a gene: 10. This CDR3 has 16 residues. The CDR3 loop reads CASRSQGQGLAGELFF. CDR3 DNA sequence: TGTGCCAGCAGGTCCCAGGGACAGGGGTTAGCCGGGGAGCTGTTTTTT.